This record concerns one T cell receptor (beta chain) sequence. Profiling relied on immunoSEQ multiplex PCR, and the TCRdb table lists in-frame clones only, not all of them. In the table there are 100,000 to 150,000 clones, around 85% of which are singletons. The data were obtained in a study of blood T cell repertoires in COVID-19. The TCR comes from a woman over 75 with acute or convalescent COVID-19. The sequenced sample consisted of peripheral blood.

The chain's CDR3 is CASSESTGGGSPLHF. DNA of the CDR3: TGCGCCAGCAGTGAGTCTACAGGGGGCGGCTCACCCCTCCACTTT. The V gene is TRBV10-1, the J gene TRBJ1-6, with 9 bases lining up with TRBD1. Trimming at V came to 0 bases and at J to 10 bases, leaving 4 bases not matched to a gene. CDR3 size: 15 residues. Germline CDR1 is WNHNN and CDR2 is SYGVQD (reference sequence).